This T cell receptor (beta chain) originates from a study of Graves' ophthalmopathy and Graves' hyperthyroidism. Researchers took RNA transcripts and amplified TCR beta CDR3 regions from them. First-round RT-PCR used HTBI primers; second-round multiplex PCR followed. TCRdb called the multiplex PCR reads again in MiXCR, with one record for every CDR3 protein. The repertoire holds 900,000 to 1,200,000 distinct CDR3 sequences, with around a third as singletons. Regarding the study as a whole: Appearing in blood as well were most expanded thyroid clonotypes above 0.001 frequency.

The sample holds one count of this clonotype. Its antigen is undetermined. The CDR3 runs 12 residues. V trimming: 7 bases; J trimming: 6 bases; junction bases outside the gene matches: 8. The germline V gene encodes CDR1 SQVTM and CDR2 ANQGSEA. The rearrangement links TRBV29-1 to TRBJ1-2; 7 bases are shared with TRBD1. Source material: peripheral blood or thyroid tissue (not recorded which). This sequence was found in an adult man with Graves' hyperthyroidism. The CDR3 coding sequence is TGCAGCGATACACAGGGGTTGAATGGCTACACCTTC. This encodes CSDTQGLNGYTF.